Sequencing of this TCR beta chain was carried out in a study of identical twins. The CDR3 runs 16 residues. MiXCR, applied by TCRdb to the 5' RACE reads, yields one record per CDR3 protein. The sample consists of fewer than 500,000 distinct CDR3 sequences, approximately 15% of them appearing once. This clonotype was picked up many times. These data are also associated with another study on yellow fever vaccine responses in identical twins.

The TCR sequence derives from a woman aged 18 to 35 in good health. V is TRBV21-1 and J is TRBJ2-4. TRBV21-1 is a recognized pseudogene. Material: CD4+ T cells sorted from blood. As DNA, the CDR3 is TGTGCCAGCAGCAAAGCGGAGGACCTAGCCAAAAACATTCAGTACTTC. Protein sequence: CASSKAEDLAKNIQYF.